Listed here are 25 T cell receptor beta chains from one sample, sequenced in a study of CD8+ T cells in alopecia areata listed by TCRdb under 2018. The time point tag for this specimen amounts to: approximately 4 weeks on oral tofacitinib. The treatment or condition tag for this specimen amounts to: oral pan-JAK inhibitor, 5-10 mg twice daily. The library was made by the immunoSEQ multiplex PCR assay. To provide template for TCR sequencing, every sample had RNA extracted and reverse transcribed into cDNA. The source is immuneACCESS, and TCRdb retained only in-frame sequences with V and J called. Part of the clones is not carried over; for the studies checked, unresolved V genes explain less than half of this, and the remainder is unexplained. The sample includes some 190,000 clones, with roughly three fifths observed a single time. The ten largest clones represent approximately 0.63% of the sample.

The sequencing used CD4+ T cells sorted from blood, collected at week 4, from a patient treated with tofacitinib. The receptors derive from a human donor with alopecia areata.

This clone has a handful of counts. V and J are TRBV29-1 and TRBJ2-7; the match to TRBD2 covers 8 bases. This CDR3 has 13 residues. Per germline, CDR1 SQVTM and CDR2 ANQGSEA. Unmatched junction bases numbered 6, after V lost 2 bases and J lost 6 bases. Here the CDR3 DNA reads TGCAGCGTTGAAAGTTTAGCGGGATCCGAGCAGTACTTC. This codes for CSVESLAGSEQYF.

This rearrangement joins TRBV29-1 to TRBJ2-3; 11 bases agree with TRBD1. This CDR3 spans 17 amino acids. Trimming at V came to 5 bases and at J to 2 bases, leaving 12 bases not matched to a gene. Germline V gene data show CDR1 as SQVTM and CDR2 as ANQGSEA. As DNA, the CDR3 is TGCAGCGTTCGGGACAGGGGGTTCACCAGCGACACAGATACGCAGTATTTT. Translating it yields CSVRDRGFTSDTDTQYF.

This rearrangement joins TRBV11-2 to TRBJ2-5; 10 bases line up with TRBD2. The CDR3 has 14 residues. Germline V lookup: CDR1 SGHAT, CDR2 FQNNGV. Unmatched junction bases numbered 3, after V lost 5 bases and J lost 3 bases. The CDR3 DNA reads TGTGCCAGCAGCCTCGGACTAGCGGAAGAGACCCAGTACTTC. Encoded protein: CASSLGLAEETQYF.

The CDR3 DNA reads as TGTGCCAGCAGTCCACACCCGACAGGTAGCGAGACCCAGTACTTC. Translated, it gives CASSPHPTGSETQYF. This sequence joins TRBV27 and TRBJ2-5; D might be TRBD1 (6 bases). The germline V and J ends were trimmed by 5 bases and 5 bases, with 18 bases remaining between them. Germline loops: CDR1 MNHEY, CDR2 SMNVEV (reference sequence). The CDR3 spans 15 residues.

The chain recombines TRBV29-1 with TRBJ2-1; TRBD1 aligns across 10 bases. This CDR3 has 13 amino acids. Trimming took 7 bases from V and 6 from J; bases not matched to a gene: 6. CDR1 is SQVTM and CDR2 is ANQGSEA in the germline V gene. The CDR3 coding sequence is TGCAGCGCCAGGGGACAGGGGACCAATGAGCAGTTCTTC. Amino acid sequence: CSARGQGTNEQFF.

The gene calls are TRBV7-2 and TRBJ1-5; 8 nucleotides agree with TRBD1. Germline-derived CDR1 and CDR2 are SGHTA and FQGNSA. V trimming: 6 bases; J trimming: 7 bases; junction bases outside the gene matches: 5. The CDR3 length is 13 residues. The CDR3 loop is CASSRTGQQPQHF. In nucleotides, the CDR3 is TGTGCCAGCAGTCGGACAGGGCAACAGCCCCAGCATTTT.

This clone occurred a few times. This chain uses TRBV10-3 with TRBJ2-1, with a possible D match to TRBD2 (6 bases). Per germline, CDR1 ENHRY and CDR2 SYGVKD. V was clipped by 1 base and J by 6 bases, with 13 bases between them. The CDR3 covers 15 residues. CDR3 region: CAISEFGGNANEQFF. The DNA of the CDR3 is TGTGCCATCAGTGAGTTTGGCGGGAACGCCAATGAGCAGTTCTTC.

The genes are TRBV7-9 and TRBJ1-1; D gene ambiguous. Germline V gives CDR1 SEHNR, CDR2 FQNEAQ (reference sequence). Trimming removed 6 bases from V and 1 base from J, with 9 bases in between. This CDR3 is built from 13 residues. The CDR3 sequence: CASRWGSNTEAFF. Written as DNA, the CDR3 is TGTGCCAGCAGGTGGGGTTCGAACACTGAAGCTTTCTTT. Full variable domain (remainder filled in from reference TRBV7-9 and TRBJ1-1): DTGVSQNPRHKITKRGQNVTFRCDPISEHNRLYWYRQTLGQGPEFLTYFQNEAQLEKSRLLSDRFSAERPKGSFSTLEIQRTEQGDSAMYLCASRWGSNTEAFFGQGTRLTVV.

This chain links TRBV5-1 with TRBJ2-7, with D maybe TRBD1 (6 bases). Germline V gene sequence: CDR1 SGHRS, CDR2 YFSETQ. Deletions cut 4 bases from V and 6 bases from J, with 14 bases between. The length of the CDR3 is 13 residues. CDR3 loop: CASSPGTRGEQYF. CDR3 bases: TGCGCCAGCAGCCCGGGGACACGGGGCGAGCAGTACTTC.

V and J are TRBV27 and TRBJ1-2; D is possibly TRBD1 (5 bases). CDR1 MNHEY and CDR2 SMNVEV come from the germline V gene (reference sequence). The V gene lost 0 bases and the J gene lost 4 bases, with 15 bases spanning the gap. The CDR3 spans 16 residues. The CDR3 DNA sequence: TGTGCCAGCAGTTTATCCCCGGGGGTAACGGGCTATGGCTACACCTTC. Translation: CASSLSPGVTGYGYTF.

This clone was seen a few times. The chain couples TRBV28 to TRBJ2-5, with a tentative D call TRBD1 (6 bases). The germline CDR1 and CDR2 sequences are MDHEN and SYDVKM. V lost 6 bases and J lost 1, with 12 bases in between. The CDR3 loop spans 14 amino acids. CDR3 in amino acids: CASSSTGSQETQYF. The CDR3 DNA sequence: TGTGCCAGCAGCTCCACAGGGAGCCAAGAGACCCAGTACTTC.

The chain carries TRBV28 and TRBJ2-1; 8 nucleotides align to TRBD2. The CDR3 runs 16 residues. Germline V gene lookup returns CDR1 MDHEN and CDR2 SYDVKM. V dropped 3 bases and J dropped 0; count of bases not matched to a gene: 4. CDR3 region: CASSFGTSFSYNEQFF. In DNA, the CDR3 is TGTGCCAGCAGTTTTGGGACTAGTTTCTCCTACAATGAGCAGTTCTTC.

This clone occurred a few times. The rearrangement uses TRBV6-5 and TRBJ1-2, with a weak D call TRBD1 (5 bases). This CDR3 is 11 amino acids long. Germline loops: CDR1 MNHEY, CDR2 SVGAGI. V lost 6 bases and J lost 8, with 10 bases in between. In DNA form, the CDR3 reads TGTGCCAGCAGCCCGACAGCCGGCTACACCTTC. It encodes CASSPTAGYTF.

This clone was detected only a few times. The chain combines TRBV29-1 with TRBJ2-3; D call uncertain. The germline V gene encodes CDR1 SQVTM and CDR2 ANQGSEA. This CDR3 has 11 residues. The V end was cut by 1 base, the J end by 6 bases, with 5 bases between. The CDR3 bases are TGCAGCGTTGAAGCGGCGGATACGCAGTATTTT. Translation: CSVEAADTQYF.

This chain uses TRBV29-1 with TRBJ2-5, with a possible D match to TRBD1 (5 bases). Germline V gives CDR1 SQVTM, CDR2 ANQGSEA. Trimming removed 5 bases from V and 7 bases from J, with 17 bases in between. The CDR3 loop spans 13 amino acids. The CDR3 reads CSVNGQGVGTQYF. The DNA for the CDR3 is TGCAGCGTTAACGGGCAGGGTGTGGGGACCCAGTACTTC.

CDR3 amino acids: CSVVLQQETQYF. CDR3 nucleotides: TGCAGCGTTGTCTTACAACAAGAGACCCAGTACTTC. The chain recombines TRBV29-1 with TRBJ2-5; D is ambiguous. Trimming left V 4 bases short and J 2 bases short, with 8 bases between. Germline CDR1 is SQVTM and CDR2 is ANQGSEA. The CDR3 is made up of 12 amino acids.

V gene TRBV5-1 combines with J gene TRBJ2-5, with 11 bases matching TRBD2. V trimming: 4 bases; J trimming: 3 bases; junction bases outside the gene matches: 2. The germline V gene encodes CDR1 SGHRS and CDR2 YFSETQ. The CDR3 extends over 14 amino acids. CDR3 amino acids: CASSKGLAEETQYF. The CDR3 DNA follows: TGCGCCAGCAGCAAGGGACTAGCGGAAGAGACCCAGTACTTC.

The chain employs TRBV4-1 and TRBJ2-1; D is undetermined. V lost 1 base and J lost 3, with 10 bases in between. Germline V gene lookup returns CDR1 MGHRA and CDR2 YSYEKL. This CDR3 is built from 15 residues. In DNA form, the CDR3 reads TGCGCCAGCAGCCAAGCGCGGACGAACTACAATGAGCAGTTCTTC. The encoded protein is CASSQARTNYNEQFF.

The CDR3 region has the DNA TGTGCACCCTACGAGCAGTACTTC. It codes for CAPYEQYF. The chain is built from TRBV30 and TRBJ2-7, with D hard to call. The CDR3 is 8 amino acids. Per the germline V gene, CDR1 is GTSNPN and CDR2 is SVGIG (reference sequence).

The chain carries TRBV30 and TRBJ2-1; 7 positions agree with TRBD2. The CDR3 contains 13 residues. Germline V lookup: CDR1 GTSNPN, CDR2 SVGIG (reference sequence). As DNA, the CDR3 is TGTGCTAGTCTAGCGGTGGGCTACAATGAGCAGTTCTTC. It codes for CASLAVGYNEQFF.

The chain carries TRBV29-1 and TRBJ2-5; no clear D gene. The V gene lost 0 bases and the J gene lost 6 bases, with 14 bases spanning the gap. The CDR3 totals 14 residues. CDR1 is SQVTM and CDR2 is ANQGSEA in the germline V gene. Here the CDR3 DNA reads TGCAGCGTTGAAGACCGCCTTGGAAGGCAGACCCAGTACTTC. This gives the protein CSVEDRLGRQTQYF.

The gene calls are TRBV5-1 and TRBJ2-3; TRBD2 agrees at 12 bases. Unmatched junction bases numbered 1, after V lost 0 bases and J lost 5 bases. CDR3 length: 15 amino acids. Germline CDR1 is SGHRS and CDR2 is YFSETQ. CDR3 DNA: TGCGCCAGCAGCTTGGGACTAGCGGGAGTAGATACGCAGTATTTT. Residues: CASSLGLAGVDTQYF. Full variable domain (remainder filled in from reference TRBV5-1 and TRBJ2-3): KAGVTQTPRYLIKTRGQQVTLSCSPISGHRSVSWYQQTPGQGLQFLFEYFSETQRNKGNFPGRFSGRQFSNSRSEMNVSTLELGDSALYLCASSLGLAGVDTQYFGPGTRLTVL.

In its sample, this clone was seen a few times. CDR3 sequence: CASSPPTGYNEQFF. CDR3 sequence (DNA): TGCGCCAGCAGCCCCCCGACAGGGTACAATGAGCAGTTCTTC. The chain employs TRBV5-1 and TRBJ2-1; 7 positions match TRBD1. V shed 4 bases, J shed 4 bases, and the junction held 5 bases outside the gene matches. In germline, CDR1 is SGHRS, CDR2 YFSETQ. The CDR3 is 14 amino acids.

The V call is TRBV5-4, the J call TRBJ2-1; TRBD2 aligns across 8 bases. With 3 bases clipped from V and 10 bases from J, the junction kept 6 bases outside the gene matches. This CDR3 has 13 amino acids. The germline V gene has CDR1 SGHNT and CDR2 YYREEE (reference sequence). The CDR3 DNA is TGTGCCAGCAGCTCGGGACTAGAGGGCGAGCAGTTCTTC. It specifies CASSSGLEGEQFF.

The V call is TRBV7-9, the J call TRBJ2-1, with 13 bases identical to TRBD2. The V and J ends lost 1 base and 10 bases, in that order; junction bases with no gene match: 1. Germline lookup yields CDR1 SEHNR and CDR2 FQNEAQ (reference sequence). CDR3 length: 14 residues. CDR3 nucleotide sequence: TGTGCCAGCAGCTTAGTGGGACTAGCGGGAGAGCAGTTCTTC. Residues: CASSLVGLAGEQFF.